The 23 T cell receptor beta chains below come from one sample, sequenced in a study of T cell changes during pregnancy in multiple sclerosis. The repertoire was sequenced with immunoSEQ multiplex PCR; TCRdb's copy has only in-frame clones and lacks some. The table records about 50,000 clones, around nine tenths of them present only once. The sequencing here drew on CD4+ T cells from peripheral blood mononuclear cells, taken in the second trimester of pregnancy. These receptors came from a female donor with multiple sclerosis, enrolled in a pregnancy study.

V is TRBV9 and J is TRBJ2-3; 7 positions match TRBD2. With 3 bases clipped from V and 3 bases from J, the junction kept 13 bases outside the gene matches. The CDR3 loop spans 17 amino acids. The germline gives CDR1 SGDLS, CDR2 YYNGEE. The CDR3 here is CASSGVMSSGATDTQYF. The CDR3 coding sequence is TGTGCCAGCAGCGGTGTCATGTCCAGCGGGGCGACAGATACGCAGTATTTT.

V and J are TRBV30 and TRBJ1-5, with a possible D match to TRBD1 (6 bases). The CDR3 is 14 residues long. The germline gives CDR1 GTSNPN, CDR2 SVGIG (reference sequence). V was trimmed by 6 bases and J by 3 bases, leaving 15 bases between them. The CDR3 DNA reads TGTGCCTGCCGCTGGGGGGGGCACAATCAGCCCCAGCATTTT. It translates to CACRWGGHNQPQHF. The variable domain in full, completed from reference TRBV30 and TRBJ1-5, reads SQTIHQWPATLVQPVGSPLSLECTVEGTSNPNLYWYRQAAGRGLQLLFYSVGIGQISSEVPQNLSASRPQDRQFILSSKKLLLSDSGFYLCACRWGGHNQPQHFGDGTRLSIL.

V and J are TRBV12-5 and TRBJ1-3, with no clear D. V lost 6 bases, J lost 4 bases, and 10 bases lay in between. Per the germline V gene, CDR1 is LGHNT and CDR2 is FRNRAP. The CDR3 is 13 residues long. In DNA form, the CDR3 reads TGTGCTAGTGGACCGAGCGCAGGAAACACCATATATTTT. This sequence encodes CASGPSAGNTIYF.

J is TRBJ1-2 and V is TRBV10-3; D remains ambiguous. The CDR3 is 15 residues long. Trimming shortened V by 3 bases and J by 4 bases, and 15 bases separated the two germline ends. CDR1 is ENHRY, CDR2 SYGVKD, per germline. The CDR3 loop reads CAISDTTLSAYGYTF. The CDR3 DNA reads TGTGCCATCAGTGATACGACACTTTCCGCCTATGGCTACACCTTC.

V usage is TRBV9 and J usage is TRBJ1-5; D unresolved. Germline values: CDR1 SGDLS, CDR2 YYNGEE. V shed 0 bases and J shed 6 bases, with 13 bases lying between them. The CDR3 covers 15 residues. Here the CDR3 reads CASSVDYSMGQPQHF. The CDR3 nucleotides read TGTGCCAGCAGCGTAGACTATTCGATGGGTCAGCCCCAGCATTTT.

The CDR3 reads CASSEAREQYF. The CDR3 nucleotides are TGTGCCAGCAGTGAAGCGAGGGAGCAGTACTTC. This sequence joins TRBV2 and TRBJ2-7; D is uncertain. The CDR3 contains 11 residues. CDR1 is SNHLY, CDR2 FYNNEI, per germline. Trimming pared 0 bases from V and 7 bases from J, leaving 4 bases between.

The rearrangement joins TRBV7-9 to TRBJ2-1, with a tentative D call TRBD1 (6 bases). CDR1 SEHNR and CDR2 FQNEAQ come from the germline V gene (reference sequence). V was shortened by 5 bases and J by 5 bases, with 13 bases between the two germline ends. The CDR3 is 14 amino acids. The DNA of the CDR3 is TGTGCCAGCAGCACCTTACAGGGCCACAATGAGCAGTTCTTC. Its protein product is CASSTLQGHNEQFF. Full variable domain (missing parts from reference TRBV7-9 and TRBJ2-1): DTGVSQNPRHKITKRGQNVTFRCDPISEHNRLYWYRQTLGQGPEFLTYFQNEAQLEKSRLLSDRFSAERPKGSFSTLEIQRTEQGDSAMYLCASSTLQGHNEQFFGPGTRLTVL.

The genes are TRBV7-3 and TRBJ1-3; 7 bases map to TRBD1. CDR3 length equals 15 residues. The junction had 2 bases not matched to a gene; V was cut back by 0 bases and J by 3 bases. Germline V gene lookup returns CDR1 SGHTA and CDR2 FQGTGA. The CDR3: CASSLTSGGGNTIYF. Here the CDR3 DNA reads TGTGCCAGCAGCTTAACCTCAGGGGGTGGAAACACCATATATTTT. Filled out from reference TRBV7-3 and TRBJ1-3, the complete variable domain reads GAGVSQTPSNKVTEKGKYVELRCDPISGHTALYWYRQSLGQGPEFLIYFQGTGAADDSGLPNDRFFAVRPEGSVSTLKIQRTERGDSAVYLCASSLTSGGGNTIYFGEGSWLTVV.

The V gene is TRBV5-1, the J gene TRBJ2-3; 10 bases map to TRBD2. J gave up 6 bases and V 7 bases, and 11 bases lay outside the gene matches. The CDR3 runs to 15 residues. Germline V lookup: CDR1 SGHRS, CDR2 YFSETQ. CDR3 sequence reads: CASRLTSGVADTQYF. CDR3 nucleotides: TGCGCCAGCCGCCTAACTAGCGGGGTAGCCGATACGCAGTATTTT.

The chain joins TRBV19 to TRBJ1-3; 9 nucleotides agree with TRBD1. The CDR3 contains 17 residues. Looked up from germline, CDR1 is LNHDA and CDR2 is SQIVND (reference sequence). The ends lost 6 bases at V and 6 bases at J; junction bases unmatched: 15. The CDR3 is CASSPGPLRDRVNTIYF. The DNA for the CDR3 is TGTGCCAGTAGCCCCGGTCCTCTCCGGGACAGGGTAAACACCATATATTTT.

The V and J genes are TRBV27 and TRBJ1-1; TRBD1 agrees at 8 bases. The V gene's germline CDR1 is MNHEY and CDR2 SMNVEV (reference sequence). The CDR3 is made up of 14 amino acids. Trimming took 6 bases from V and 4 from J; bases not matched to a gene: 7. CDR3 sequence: CASRSGGAGTEAFF. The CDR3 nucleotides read TGTGCCAGCAGATCAGGGGGCGCGGGCACTGAAGCTTTCTTT.

The CDR3: CASSLREKSSYNEQFF. DNA of the CDR3: TGTGCCAGCAGCCTCCGGGAGAAGAGCTCCTACAATGAGCAGTTCTTC. V gene TRBV7-9 combines with J gene TRBJ2-1; D is perhaps TRBD2 (6 bases). The CDR3 covers 16 residues. The V end was cut by 5 bases, the J end by 0 bases, with 14 bases between. The germline gives CDR1 SEHNR, CDR2 FQNEAQ (reference sequence).

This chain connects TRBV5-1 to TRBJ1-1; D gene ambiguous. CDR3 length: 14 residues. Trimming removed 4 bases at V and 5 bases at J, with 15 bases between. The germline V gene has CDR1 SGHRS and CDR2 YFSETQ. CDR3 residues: CASSPFLVDTEAFF. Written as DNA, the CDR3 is TGCGCCAGCAGCCCCTTTCTAGTGGATACTGAAGCTTTCTTT.

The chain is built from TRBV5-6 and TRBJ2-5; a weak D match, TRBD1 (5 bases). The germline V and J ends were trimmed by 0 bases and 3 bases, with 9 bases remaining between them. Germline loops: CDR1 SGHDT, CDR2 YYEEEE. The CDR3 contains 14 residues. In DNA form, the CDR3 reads TGTGCCAGCAGCTTGGGGGGCCCGGAAGAGACCCAGTACTTC. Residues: CASSLGGPEETQYF.

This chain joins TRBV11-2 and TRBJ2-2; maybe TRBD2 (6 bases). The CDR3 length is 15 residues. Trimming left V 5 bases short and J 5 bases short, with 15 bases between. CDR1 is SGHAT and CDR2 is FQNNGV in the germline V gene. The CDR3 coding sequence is TGTGCCAGCAGCCGACTAGTTTTGAGTACCGGGGAGCTGTTTTTT. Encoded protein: CASSRLVLSTGELFF. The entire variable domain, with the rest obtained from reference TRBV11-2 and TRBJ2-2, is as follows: EAGVAQSPRYKIIEKRQSVAFWCNPISGHATLYWYQQILGQGPKLLIQFQNNGVVDDSQLPKDRFSAERLKGVDSTLKIQPAKLEDSAVYLCASSRLVLSTGELFFGEGSRLTVL.

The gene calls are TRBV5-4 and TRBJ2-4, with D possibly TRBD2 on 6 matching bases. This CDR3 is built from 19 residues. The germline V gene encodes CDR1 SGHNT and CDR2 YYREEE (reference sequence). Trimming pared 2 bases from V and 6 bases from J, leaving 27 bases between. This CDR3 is CASSLKPPGGSRSGNIQYF. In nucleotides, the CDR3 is TGTGCCAGCAGCTTAAAACCGCCCGGGGGAAGTCGATCCGGAAACATTCAGTACTTC.

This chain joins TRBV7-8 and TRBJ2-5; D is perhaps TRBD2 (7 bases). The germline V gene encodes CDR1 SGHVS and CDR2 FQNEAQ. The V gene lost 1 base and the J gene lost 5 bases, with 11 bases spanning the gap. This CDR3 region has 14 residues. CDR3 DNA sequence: TGTGCCAGCAGCTTAGTTGCGGGGGCCGAGACCCAGTACTTC. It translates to CASSLVAGAETQYF.

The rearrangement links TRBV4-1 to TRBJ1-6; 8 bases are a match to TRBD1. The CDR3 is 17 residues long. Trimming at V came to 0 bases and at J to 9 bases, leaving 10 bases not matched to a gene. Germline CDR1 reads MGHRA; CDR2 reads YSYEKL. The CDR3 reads CASSQDRGRLVASPLHF. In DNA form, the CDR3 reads TGCGCCAGCAGCCAAGACAGGGGGCGGCTTGTTGCTTCACCCCTCCACTTT.

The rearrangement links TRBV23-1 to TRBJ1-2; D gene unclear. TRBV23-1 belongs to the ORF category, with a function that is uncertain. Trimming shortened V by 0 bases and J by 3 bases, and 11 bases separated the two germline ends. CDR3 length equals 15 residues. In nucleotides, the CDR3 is TGCGCCAGCAGTCAATCGAGGGAGGCAGACTATGGCTACACCTTC. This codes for CASSQSREADYGYTF.

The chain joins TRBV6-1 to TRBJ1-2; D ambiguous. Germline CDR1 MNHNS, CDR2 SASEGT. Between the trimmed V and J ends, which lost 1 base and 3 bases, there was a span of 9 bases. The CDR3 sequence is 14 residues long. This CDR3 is CASSEGAIHYGYTF. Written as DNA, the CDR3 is TGTGCCAGCAGTGAAGGTGCGATACACTATGGCTACACCTTC.

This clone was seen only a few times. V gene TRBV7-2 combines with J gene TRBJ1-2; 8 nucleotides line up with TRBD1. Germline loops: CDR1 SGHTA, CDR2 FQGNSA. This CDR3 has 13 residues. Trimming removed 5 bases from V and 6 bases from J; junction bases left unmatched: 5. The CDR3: CASSPGQGHGYTF. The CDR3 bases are TGTGCCAGCAGCCCAGGACAGGGCCATGGCTACACCTTC.

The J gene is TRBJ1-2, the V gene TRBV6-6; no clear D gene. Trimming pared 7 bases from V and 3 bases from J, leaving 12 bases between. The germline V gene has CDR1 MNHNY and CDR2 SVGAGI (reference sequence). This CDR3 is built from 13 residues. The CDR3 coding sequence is TGTGCCAGCAAAAGGACTGAATACTATGGCTACACCTTC. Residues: CASKRTEYYGYTF.

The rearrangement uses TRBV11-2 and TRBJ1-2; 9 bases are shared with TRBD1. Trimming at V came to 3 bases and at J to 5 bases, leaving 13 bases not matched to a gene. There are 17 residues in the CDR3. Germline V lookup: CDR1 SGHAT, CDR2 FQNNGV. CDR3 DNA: TGTGCCAGCAGCTTCGACCAGAGACAGGGGGTACGGTATGGCTACACCTTC. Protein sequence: CASSFDQRQGVRYGYTF.